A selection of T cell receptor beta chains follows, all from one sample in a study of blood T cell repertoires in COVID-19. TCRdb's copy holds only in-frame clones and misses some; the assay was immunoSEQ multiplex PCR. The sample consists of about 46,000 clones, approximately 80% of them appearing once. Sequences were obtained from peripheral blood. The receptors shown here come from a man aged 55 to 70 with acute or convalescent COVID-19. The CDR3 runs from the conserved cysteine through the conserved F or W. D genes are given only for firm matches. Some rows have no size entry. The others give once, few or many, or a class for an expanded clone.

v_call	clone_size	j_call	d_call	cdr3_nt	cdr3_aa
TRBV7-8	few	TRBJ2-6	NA	TGTGCCAGCAGCTTAGCTCGGCAGACTTACTCTGGGGCCAACGTCCTGACTTTC	CASSLARQTYSGANVLTF
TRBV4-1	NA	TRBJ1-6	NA	TGCGCCAGCAGCCAAGTAGATTCACCCCTCCACTTT	CASSQVDSPLHF
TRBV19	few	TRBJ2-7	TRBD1	TGTGCCAGTTCTGCGAAGGGGGCTCGGGAGCAGTACTTC	CASSAKGAREQYF
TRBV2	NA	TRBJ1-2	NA	TGTGCCAGCAGAGAACAGGGAACCTATGGCTACACCTTC	CASREQGTYGYTF
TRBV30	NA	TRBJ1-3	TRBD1	TGTGCCTGGAGTGTAAACAGGGGAAGCACCATATATTTT	CAWSVNRGSTIYF
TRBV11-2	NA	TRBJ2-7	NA	TGTGCCAGCAGCCCCCAGCGGTACGAGCAGTACTTC	CASSPQRYEQYF
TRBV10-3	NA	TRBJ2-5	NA	TGTGCCATCAGTGATCCGGGACAAGGGAGTGAGGAGACCCAGTACTTC	CAISDPGQGSEETQYF
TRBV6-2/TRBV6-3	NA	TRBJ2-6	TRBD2	TGTGCCAGCAGTTTCCCGACTAGCGGGGGGGAGAGCTCTGGGGCCAACGTCCTGACTTTC	CASSFPTSGGESSGANVLTF
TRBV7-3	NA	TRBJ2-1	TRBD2	TGTGCCAGCAGCAATCCTAGCGGGGGGGCCTACAATGAGCAGTTCTTC	CASSNPSGGAYNEQFF
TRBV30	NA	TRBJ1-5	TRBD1	TGTGCCTGGAGTGGAGGGACAGACCTTTATAGCAATCAGCCCCAGCATTTT	CAWSGGTDLYSNQPQHF
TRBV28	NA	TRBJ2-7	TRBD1	TGTGCCAGCAGCCGGGACAGGGGTGACGAGCAGTACTTC	CASSRDRGDEQYF
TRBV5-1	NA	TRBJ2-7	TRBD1	TGCGCCAGCAACCCGGGACAGGAAATGTTCGAGCAGTACTTC	CASNPGQEMFEQYF
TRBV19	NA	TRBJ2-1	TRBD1	TGTGCCAGTAGCCGGGGACAGGGGACTATTGAGCAGTTCTTC	CASSRGQGTIEQFF
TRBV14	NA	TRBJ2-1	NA	TGTGCCAGCAGCCACTTCGACACATCCTACAATGAGCAGTTCTTC	CASSHFDTSYNEQFF
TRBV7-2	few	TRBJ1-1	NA	TGTGCCAGCAGCCTCACATACACTGAAGCTTTCTTT	CASSLTYTEAFF
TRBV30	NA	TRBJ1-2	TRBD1	TGTGCCTGGAGTGTACTACAGGGGATGGGTGGCTACACCTTC	CAWSVLQGMGGYTF
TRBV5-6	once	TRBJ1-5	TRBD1	TGTGCCAGCAGCACACAGGGGTATCAGCCCCAGCATTTT	CASSTQGYQPQHF
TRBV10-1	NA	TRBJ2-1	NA	TGCGCCAGCAGTGAGTCGGCGGGGGCCCTCTACAATGAGCAGTTCTTC	CASSESAGALYNEQFF
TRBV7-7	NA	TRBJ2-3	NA	TGTGCCAGCAGCTTACGGGGTATTAAAGATACGCAGTATTTT	CASSLRGIKDTQYF
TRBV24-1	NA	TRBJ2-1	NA	TGTGCCACCAGTGATTTCAAGGGGCAGGGATGGAATGAGCAGTTCTTC	CATSDFKGQGWNEQFF
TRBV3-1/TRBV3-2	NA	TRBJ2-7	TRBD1	TGTGCCAGCAGCCAAGGACAGGGCTACACCTACGAGCAGTACTTC	CASSQGQGYTYEQYF
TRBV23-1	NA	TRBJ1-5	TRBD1	TGCGCCAGCAGTCAATCGATCCATCCCGGGGACAGGGCCGCTCAGCCCCAGCATTTT	CASSQSIHPGDRAAQPQHF